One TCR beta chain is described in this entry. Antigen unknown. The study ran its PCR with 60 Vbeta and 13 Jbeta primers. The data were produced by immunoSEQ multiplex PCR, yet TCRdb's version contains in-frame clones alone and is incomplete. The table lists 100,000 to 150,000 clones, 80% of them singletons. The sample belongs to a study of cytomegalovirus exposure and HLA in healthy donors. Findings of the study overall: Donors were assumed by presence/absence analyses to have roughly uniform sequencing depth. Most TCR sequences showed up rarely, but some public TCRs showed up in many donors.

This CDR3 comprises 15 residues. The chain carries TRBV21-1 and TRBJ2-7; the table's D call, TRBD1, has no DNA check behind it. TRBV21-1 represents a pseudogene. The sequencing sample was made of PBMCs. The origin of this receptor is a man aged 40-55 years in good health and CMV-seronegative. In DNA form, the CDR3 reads TGTGCCAGCAGCAATGGACAGGGGAGCTCCTACGAGCAGTACTTC. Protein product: CASSNGQGSSYEQYF.